The entry below gives a single T cell receptor (beta chain) sequence along with its context. This entry comes from a study of blood T cell repertoires in COVID-19. Study-level information: Both acute and convalescent COVID-19 samples were obtained from the United States, Italy and Spain.

Per the germline V gene, CDR1 is SGHVS and CDR2 is FNYEAQ. Trimming stripped 5 bases from V and 2 bases from J, with 13 bases between. This CDR3 region has 15 residues. Generated by immunoSEQ multiplex PCR, the TCRdb table keeps only in-frame clones and is missing some. This sample has approximately 70,000 clones, with about 80% found just once. This chain uses TRBV7-6 with TRBJ2-1; D might be TRBD2 (6 bases). The sample taken for sequencing was peripheral blood. The sequence came from a man between 65 and 79 years old who had recovered from COVID-19. In nucleotides, the CDR3 is TGTGCCAGCAGCCCGAGGTGGACTACCTACAATGAGCAGTTCTTC. Protein sequence: CASSPRWTTYNEQFF.